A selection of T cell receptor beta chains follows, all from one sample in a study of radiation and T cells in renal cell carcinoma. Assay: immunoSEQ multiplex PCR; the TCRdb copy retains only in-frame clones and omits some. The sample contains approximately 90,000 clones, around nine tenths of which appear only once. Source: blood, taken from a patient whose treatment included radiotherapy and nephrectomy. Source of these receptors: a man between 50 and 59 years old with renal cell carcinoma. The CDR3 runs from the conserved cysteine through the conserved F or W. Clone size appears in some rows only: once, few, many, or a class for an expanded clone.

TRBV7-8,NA,CASSQETTGTYEAQYF
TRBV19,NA,CASSMGSGYNEKLFF
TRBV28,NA,CASTRGTSADNEQFF
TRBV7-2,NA,CASSLRQGGEKLFF
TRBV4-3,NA,CASSQVLVQSTEAFF
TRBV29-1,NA,CSVSQRTEHTGELFF
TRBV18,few,CASQQGSDTEAFF
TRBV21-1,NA,CASSKRTGRGRSDTQYF
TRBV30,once,CAWSDSGTGYTF
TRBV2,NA,CASRTDSNEQFF
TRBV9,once,CASSAGQGVGEQYF
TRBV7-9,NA,CASSAALALKAEQYF
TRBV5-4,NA,CASSAAGQHFSGANVLTF
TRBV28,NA,CASSLTSGQGGNTIYF
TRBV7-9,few,CASSLQTNTEAFF
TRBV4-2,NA,CASSQLDRLSTDTQYF
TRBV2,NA,CVTSGTSGYEQYF